This T cell receptor beta chain is drawn from a study of blood T cells in healthy people across ages. Trimming pared 4 bases from V and 4 bases from J, leaving 14 bases between. The CDR3 is 15 amino acids. Germline V gene data show CDR1 as SGHTA and CDR2 as FQGNSA. Comment on this clonotype: Antigen specificity is unknown.

A J-beta primer mix and a sample-barcoded 5' primer were used in a second PCR of about 7 to 12 cycles. TCRdb called the 5' RACE reads again in MiXCR, with one record for every CDR3 protein. This table has 1.2 million to 1.5 million distinct CDR3 sequences, approximately 59% appearing once. Whole-study findings and limits: More naive CD4+ cells and higher diversity were found in long-lived than in aged donors.

The V and J genes are TRBV7-2 and TRBJ2-1; TRBD2 is a possible D gene (6 bases). The sequenced sample was blood. The sequence derives from a man between 18 and 35 years old in good health. The CDR3 protein is CASSSRASEYNEQFF. CDR3 bases: TGTGCCAGCAGCTCCAGGGCTAGCGAATACAATGAGCAGTTCTTC.